A selection of T cell receptor beta chains follows, all from one sample in a study of post-analysis software for immune sequencing data. TCRdb analysed the PCR reads with MiXCR anew, one entry per CDR3 protein. Among 750,000 to 950,000 distinct CDR3 sequences listed, about 57% were seen once. Specimen: blood. The receptors come from a girl aged 10 to 17 with multiple sclerosis. Both conserved end residues are trimmed from each CDR3. Some rows mark clone size as missing; the rest say once, few, many or name a class of expanded clone.

CDR3aa,abundance,v_gene
ASSHPGTGTRNEQF,.,TRBV7-9
ATTGGLFYEQY,few,TRBV6-5
ATQAGIYGYT,few,TRBV19
ASSWKGLAGGDEQY,.,TRBV5-1
ASSLAVGATDTQY,.,TRBV5-1
ASSYQGGPHNEQF,.,TRBV6-6
ASSFGGVLTDTQY,.,TRBV7-9
ASIRASPLVRETQY,.,TRBV6-1
ASSQDGRVGYT,.,TRBV14
ASSSDRVVNEQY,.,TRBV5-1
ASSDMAGALRGDTQY,.,TRBV3-1
ASSGDPGNEQF,.,TRBV10-2
SVERPMNTEAF,.,TRBV29-1